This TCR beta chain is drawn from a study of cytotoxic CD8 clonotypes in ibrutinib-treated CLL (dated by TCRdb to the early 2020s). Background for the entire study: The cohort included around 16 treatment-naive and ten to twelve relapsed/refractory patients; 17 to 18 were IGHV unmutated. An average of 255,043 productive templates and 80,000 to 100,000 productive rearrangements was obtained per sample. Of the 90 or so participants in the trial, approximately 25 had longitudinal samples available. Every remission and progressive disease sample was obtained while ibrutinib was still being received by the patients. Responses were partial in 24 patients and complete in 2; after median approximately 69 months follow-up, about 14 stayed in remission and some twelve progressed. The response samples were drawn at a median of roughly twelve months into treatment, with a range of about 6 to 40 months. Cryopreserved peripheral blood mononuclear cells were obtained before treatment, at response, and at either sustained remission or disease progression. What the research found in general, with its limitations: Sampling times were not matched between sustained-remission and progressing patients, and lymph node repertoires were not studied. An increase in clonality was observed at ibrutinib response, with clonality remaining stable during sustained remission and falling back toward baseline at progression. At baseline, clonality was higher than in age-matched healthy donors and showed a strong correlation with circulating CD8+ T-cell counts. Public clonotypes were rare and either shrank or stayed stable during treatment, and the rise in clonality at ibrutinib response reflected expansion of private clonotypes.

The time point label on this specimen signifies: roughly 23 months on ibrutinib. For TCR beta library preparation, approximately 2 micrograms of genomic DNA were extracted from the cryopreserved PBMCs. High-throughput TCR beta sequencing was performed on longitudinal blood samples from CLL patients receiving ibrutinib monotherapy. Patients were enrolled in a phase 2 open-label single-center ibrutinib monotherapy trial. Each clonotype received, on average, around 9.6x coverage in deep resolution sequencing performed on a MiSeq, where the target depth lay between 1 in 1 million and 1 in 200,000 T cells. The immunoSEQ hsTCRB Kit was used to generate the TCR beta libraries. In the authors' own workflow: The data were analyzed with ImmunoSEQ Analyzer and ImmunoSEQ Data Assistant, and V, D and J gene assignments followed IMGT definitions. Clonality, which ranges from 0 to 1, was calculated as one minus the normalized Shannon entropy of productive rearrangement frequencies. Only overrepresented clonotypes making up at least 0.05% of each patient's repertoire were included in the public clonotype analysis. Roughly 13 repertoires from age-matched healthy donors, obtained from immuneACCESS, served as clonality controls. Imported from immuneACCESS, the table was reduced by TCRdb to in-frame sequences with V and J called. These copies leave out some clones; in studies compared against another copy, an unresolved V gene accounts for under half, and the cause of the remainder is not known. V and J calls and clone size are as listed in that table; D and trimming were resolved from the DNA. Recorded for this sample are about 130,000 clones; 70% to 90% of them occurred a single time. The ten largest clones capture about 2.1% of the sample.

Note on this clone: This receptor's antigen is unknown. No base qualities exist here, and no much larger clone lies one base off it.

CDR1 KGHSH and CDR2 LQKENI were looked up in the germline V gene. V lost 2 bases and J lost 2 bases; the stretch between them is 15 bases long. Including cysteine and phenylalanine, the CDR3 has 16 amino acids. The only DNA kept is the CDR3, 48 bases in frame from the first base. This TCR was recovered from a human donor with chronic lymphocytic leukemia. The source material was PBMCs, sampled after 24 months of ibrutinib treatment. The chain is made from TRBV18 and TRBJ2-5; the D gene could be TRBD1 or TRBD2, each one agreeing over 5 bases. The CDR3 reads CASSPYVGTGQETQYF. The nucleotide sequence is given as TGTGCCAGCTCACCATATGTAGGGACGGGGCAAGAGACCCAGTACTTC.